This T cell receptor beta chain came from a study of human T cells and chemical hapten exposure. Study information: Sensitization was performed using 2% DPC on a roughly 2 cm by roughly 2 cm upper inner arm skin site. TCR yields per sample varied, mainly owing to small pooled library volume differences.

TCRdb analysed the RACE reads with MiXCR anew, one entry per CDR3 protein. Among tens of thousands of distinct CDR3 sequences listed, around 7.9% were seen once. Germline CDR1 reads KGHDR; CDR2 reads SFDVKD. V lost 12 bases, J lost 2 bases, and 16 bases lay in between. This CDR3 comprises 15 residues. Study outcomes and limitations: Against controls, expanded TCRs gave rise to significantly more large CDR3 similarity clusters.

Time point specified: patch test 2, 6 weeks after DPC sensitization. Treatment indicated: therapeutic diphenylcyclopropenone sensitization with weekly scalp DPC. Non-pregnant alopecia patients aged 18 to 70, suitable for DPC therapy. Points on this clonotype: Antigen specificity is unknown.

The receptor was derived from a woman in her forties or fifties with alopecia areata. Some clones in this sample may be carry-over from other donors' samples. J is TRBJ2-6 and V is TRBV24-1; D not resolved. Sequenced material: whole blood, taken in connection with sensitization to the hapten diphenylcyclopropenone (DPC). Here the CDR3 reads CAAHSPKTGANVLTF. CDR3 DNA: TGTGCCGCGCATAGCCCCAAGACTGGGGCCAACGTCCTGACTTTC.